The next 8 T cell receptor beta chains were all read from a single sample in a study of T cell repertoires in ileal Crohn's disease. Method: immunoSEQ multiplex PCR; TCRdb's copy keeps in-frame clones and lacks some. The sample carries about 7,200 clones, around 72% recorded once. What was sequenced was ileal tissue. These receptors all stem from an adult with Crohn's disease.

V gene TRBV9 combines with J gene TRBJ1-2; TRBD1 is a possible D gene (5 bases). CDR1 is SGDLS, CDR2 YYNGEE, per germline. Deletions cut 3 bases from V and 7 bases from J, with 13 bases between. This CDR3 region has 13 residues. The DNA for the CDR3 is TGTGCCAGCAGCGAAAAGGGGCCCCGTGGCTACACCTTC. Protein sequence: CASSEKGPRGYTF.

CDR3 sequence reads: CASGDPARGLYEQYF. DNA of the CDR3: TGTGCCAGCGGCGATCCGGCAAGGGGCCTCTACGAGCAGTACTTC. The chain uses TRBV6-5 and TRBJ2-7; a possible D gene is TRBD1 (5 bases). This CDR3 region has 15 residues. Trimming stripped 8 bases from V and 3 bases from J, with 20 bases between. Germline lookup yields CDR1 MNHEY and CDR2 SVGAGI.

CDR3 sequence reads: CASIPGLDTEAFF. The CDR3 nucleotides read TGTGCCAGCATCCCCGGGTTGGACACTGAAGCTTTCTTT. The chain uses TRBV6-1 and TRBJ1-1; D unresolved. This CDR3 region has 13 residues. The germline gives CDR1 MNHNS, CDR2 SASEGT. V was cut by 7 bases and J by 3 bases, with 12 bases left in between.

The CDR3 bases are TGTGCCAGTAGTCAGCAGGGGGAAGAGACCCAGTACTTC. Protein sequence: CASSQQGEETQYF. The chain is built from TRBV19 and TRBJ2-5, with 7 nucleotides matching TRBD1. Germline lookup yields CDR1 LNHDA and CDR2 SQIVND (reference sequence). The CDR3 sequence is 13 residues long. V was pared by 5 bases and J by 3 bases, with 3 bases of the junction left unmatched. Using reference TRBV19 and TRBJ2-5 for the parts outside the CDR3, the full variable domain is DGGITQSPKYLFRKEGQNVTLSCEQNLNHDAMYWYRQDPGQGLRLIYYSQIVNDFQKGDIAEGYSVSREKKESFPLTVTSAQKNPTAFYLCASSQQGEETQYFGPGTRLLVL.

The chain carries TRBV11-2 and TRBJ2-6; D is perhaps TRBD2 (5 bases). In germline, CDR1 is SGHAT, CDR2 FQNNGV. Deletions cut 2 bases from V and 4 bases from J, with 12 bases between. The CDR3 is 16 amino acids. CDR3 in DNA: TGTGCCAGCAGCTTAACCCAGAGCGGCGGGGCCAACGTCCTGACTTTC. It is translated as CASSLTQSGGANVLTF.

In its sample, this clone was seen a few times. Other DNA sequences of this sample code for an identical CDR3. The chain employs TRBV6-1 and TRBJ1-5, with D unclear. Germline V lookup: CDR1 MNHNS, CDR2 SASEGT. This CDR3 is 15 amino acids long. The V end was cut by 3 bases, the J end by 5 bases, with 14 bases between. Written as DNA, the CDR3 is TGTGCCAGCAGTGAGGCAGGTGGGAGTTATCAGCCCCAGCATTTT. It translates to CASSEAGGSYQPQHF.

This chain links TRBV5-1 with TRBJ2-7; TRBD1 aligns across 9 bases. The CDR3 is 15 residues long. CDR1 and CDR2 (germline): SGHRS, YFSETQ. The junction had 6 bases not matched to a gene; V was cut back by 0 bases and J by 5 bases. CDR3 protein: CASSLEGQGVHEQYF. The CDR3 DNA reads as TGCGCCAGCAGCTTGGAGGGACAGGGTGTCCACGAGCAGTACTTC.

This sequence joins TRBV7-2 and TRBJ1-1; a possible D gene is TRBD1 (6 bases). Between the trimmed V and J ends, which lost 2 bases and 6 bases, there was a span of 13 bases. The CDR3 has 14 amino acids. Germline CDR1 is SGHTA and CDR2 is FQGNSA. Written as DNA, the CDR3 is TGTGCCAGCAGCTTATCGCAGGGGCTTGCTGAAGCTTTCTTT. Protein: CASSLSQGLAEAFF.